This T cell receptor beta chain came from a study of T-cell reconstitution after alpha-beta-depleted transplantation in children. This clonotype was seen ten or more times. What it recognizes is unknown. Unique molecular identifiers were incorporated into the prepared TCRbeta library. TCRdb reprocessed the PCR reads via MiXCR and lists one record per CDR3 protein. Of 550,000 to 600,000 distinct CDR3 sequences listed, about 21% are singletons. Study-wide results and limits: Alpha-beta T cells present about two months after transplant were reported to originate from several hundred expanded graft clones. Diversity and T-cell counts at one year after transplant derived mostly from new T cells. Some patients' high day-60 TCRbeta diversity was attributed to recipient cells surviving conditioning.

CDR1 and CDR2 from the germline V gene are DFQATT and SNEGSKA (reference sequence). V lost 2 bases to trimming and J lost 6 bases; unmatched junction nucleotides: 28. The CDR3 loop spans 21 amino acids. Sequences were derived from PBMCs, mostly from graft donor cells, sampled 360 days after TCRalphabeta/CD19-depleted stem cell transplant. This sequence was found in a boy in the first two years of life who had a stem cell transplant for acute myeloid leukemia, so the T cells may come from the graft donor. The genes are TRBV20-1 and TRBJ2-5; 9 bases fit TRBD1. The CDR3 DNA reads TGCAGTGCTAGAATCAGCCCCCCGGGAAGAATCCGGGACAGGGAGTGGAAGACCCAGTACTTC. Its protein is CSARISPPGRIRDREWKTQYF.